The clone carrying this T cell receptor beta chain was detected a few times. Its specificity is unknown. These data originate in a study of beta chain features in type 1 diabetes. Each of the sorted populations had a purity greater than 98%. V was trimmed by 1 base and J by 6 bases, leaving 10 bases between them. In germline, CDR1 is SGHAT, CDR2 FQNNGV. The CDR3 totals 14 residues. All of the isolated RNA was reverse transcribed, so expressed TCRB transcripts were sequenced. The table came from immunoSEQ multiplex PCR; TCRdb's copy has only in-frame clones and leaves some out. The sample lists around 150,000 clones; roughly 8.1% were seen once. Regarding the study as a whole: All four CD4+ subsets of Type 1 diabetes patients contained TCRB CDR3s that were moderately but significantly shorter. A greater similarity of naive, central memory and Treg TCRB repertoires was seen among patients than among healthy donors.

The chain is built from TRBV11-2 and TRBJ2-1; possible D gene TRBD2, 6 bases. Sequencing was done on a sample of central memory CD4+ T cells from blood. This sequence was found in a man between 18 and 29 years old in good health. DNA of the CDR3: TGTGCCAGCAGCTTAGTCCGGAGGGCCAATGAGCAGTTCTTC. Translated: CASSLVRRANEQFF.